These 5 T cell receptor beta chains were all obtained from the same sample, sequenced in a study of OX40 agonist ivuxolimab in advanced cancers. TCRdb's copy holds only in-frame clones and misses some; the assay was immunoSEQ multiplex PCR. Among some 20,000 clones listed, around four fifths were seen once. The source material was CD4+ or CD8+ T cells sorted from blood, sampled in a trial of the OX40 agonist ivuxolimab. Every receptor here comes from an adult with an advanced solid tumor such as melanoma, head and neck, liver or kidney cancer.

The CDR3 spells CASSLEGIGGNTIYF. The CDR3 coding sequence is TGTGCCAGCAGCTTGGAGGGTATAGGGGGAAACACCATATATTTT. The rearrangement links TRBV5-6 to TRBJ1-3, with D hard to call. This CDR3 comprises 15 residues. Germline-derived CDR1 and CDR2 are SGHDT and YYEEEE. The V end was cut by 0 bases, the J end by 4 bases, with 11 bases between.

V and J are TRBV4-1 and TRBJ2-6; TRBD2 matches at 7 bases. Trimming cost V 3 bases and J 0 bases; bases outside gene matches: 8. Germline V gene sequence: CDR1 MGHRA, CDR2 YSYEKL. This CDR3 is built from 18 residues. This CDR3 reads CASSHMGGGASGANVLTF. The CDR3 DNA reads TGCGCCAGCAGCCACATGGGCGGGGGAGCCTCTGGGGCCAACGTCCTGACTTTC.

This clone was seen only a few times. The CDR3 sequence is CASSGTSGSYEQYF. The CDR3 nucleotides are TGTGCCAGCAGCGGGACTAGCGGCTCCTACGAGCAGTACTTC. This rearrangement joins TRBV7-9 to TRBJ2-7; 11 bases align to TRBD2. The V gene end was trimmed by 5 bases and the J gene end by 0 bases; junction bases not matched to a gene: 0. CDR3 length equals 14 residues. The germline CDR1 and CDR2 sequences are SEHNR and FQNEAQ (reference sequence).

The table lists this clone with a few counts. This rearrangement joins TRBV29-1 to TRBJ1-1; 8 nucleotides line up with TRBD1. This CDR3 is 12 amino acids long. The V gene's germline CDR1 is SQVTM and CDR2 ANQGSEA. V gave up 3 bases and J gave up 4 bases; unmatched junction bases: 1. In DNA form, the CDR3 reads TGCAGCGTTGACACAGGGGGCACTGAAGCTTTCTTT. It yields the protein CSVDTGGTEAFF.

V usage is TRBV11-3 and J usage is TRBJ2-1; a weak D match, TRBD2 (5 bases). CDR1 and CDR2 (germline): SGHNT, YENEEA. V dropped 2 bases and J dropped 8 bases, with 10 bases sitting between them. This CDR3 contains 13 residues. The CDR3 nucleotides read TGTGCCAGCAGCTTACCCGACGGGGATGAGCAGTTCTTC. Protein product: CASSLPDGDEQFF.